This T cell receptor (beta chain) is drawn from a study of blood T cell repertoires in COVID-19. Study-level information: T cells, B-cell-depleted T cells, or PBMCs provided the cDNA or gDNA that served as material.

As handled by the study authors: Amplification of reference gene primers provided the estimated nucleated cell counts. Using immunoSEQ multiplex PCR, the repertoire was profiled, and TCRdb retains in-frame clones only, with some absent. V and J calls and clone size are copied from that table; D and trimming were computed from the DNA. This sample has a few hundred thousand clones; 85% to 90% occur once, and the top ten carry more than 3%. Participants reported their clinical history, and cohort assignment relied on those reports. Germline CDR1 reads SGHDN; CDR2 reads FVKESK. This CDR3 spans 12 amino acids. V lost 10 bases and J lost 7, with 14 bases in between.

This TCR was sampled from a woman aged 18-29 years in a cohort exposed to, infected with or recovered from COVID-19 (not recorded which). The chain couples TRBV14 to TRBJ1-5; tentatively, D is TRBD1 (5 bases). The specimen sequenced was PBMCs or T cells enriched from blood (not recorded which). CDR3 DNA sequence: TGTGCCAAAACGGGGGGGAACCAGCCCCAGCATTTT. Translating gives CAKTGGNQPQHF.